These 5 T cell receptor beta chains were sequenced from one sample in a study of blood T cell repertoires in COVID-19 (dated by TCRdb to 2019 to 2021). The library was made by the immunoSEQ multiplex PCR assay. TCRdb took this table from immuneACCESS and kept in-frame rearrangements with V and J called. Such tables lack part of the clones; where checked against another copy, unresolved V genes explain under half of the gap, and the rest is unexplained. This sample has 270,000 or so clones in its table, and about nine tenths of those were observed once. The ten largest clones add up to less than 0.95% of the sample. The sample taken for sequencing was peripheral blood. The receptors shown here come from a middle-aged woman who had recovered from COVID-19.

The CDR3: CASSPGTGSYEQYF. In DNA form, the CDR3 reads TGTGCCAGCTCACCAGGGACAGGGTCCTACGAGCAGTACTTC. The rearrangement joins TRBV18 to TRBJ2-7, with TRBD1 identical over 9 bases. With 2 bases clipped from V and 1 base from J, the junction kept 0 bases outside the gene matches. The CDR3 is 14 residues long. Germline CDR1 KGHSH, CDR2 LQKENI.

This chain links TRBV3-1 (or the pseudogene TRBV3-2) with TRBJ2-3; D might be TRBD1 (6 bases). Trimming shortened V by 2 bases and J by 1 base, and 19 bases separated the two germline ends. This CDR3 has 18 amino acids. Germline CDR1 and CDR2: LGHDT and YNNKEL (reference sequence). CDR3: CASSQSRGVVGGTDTQYF. As DNA, the CDR3 is TGTGCCAGCAGCCAAAGCAGGGGAGTGGTGGGCGGCACAGATACGCAGTATTTT.

This clone was recorded once. The J gene is TRBJ2-7, the V gene TRBV14, with no clear D. Trimming removed 4 bases from V and 3 bases from J, with 4 bases in between. Germline V gene lookup returns CDR1 SGHDN and CDR2 FVKESK. The CDR3 is 11 amino acids. CDR3: CASSLYYEQYF. The CDR3 DNA reads TGTGCCAGCAGCCTATACTACGAGCAGTACTTC.

V gene TRBV27 combines with J gene TRBJ2-1; 10 nucleotides align to TRBD2. Germline CDR1 reads MNHEY; CDR2 reads SMNVEV (reference sequence). CDR3 size: 16 residues. The V gene end was trimmed by 3 bases and the J gene end by 4 bases; junction bases not matched to a gene: 6. As DNA, the CDR3 is TGTGCCAGCAGTTTGGGGCTAGCGGGAGAATACAATGAGCAGTTCTTC. Protein product: CASSLGLAGEYNEQFF.

The sample holds many counts of this clone. The chain links TRBV27 to TRBJ2-1, with 8 nucleotides matching TRBD2. CDR3 length: 16 amino acids. The V gene end was trimmed by 2 bases and the J gene end by 7 bases; junction bases not matched to a gene: 10. In germline, CDR1 is MNHEY, CDR2 SMNVEV (reference sequence). Here the CDR3 DNA reads TGTGCCAGCAGTTTAGGGGGAAGCGGGAGTTGGAATGAGCAGTTCTTC. Its translation is CASSLGGSGSWNEQFF.